These 13 T cell receptor beta chains originate from one sample sequenced in a study of blood T cell repertoires in COVID-19. Assay: immunoSEQ multiplex PCR; the TCRdb copy retains only in-frame clones and omits some. The sample holds 100,000 to 150,000 clones, over 70% seen once. The sample taken for sequencing was peripheral blood. These receptors were taken from a woman in her 50s with acute or convalescent COVID-19.

The chain carries TRBV15 and TRBJ1-1, with TRBD1 matching over 7 bases. The ends lost 4 bases at V and 0 bases at J; junction bases unmatched: 5. This CDR3 is built from 15 residues. CDR1 is LNHNV and CDR2 is YYDKDF in the germline V gene (reference sequence). The CDR3 DNA is TGTGCCACCAGCATCAGACAGGGAATGAACACTGAAGCTTTCTTT. Its protein product is CATSIRQGMNTEAFF. Together with reference TRBV15 and TRBJ1-1, the CDR3 gives the full variable domain: DAMVIQNPRYQVTQFGKPVTLSCSQTLNHNVMYWYQQKSSQAPKLLFHYYDKDFNNEADTPDNFQSRRPNTSFCFLDIRSPGLGDTAMYLCATSIRQGMNTEAFFGQGTRLTVV.

V gene TRBV19 combines with J gene TRBJ2-7; 8 bases agree with TRBD2. Germline CDR1 reads LNHDA; CDR2 reads SQIVND (reference sequence). This CDR3 comprises 15 residues. The V gene end was trimmed by 2 bases and the J gene end by 2 bases; junction bases not matched to a gene: 5. CDR3 residues: CASSISPGGTYEQYF. The DNA for the CDR3 is TGTGCCAGTAGTATAAGTCCGGGGGGGACCTACGAGCAGTACTTC.

This clone came up once. The rearrangement links TRBV19 to TRBJ2-2, with D possibly matching TRBD1 (6 bases). Germline V gene lookup returns CDR1 LNHDA and CDR2 SQIVND (reference sequence). The CDR3 sequence is 16 residues long. Trimming shortened V by 4 bases and J by 7 bases, and 19 bases separated the two germline ends. In nucleotides, the CDR3 is TGTGCCAGTAGTACCCCCAGGGGCGGCCGGGGCGGGGAGCTGTTTTTT. Its protein is CASSTPRGGRGGELFF. The full variable domain, completed using reference TRBV19 and TRBJ2-2, is DGGITQSPKYLFRKEGQNVTLSCEQNLNHDAMYWYRQDPGQGLRLIYYSQIVNDFQKGDIAEGYSVSREKKESFPLTVTSAQKNPTAFYLCASSTPRGGRGGELFFGEGSRLTVL.

This chain joins TRBV9 and TRBJ2-5, with TRBD2 matching 8 bases. J lost 4 bases, V lost 4 bases, and 9 bases had no gene match. This CDR3 is 15 amino acids long. Germline V CDR1 and CDR2: SGDLS, YYNGEE. The CDR3 loop is CASSPREGTLETQYF. The CDR3 DNA follows: TGTGCCAGCAGCCCCCGGGAGGGGACTCTAGAGACCCAGTACTTC.

The genes are TRBV7-9 and TRBJ2-2; no clear D gene. The CDR3 consists of 14 residues. Looked up from germline, CDR1 is SEHNR and CDR2 is FQNEAQ (reference sequence). V was pared by 3 bases and J by 7 bases, with 12 bases between. CDR3 DNA: TGTGCCAGCAGCTTTACCGGGTATGGCGGGGAGCTGTTTTTT. This sequence encodes CASSFTGYGGELFF.

V usage is TRBV18 and J usage is TRBJ1-1; D may be TRBD1 (6 bases). The CDR3 loop spans 17 amino acids. The germline V and J ends were trimmed by 3 bases and 0 bases, with 17 bases remaining between them. In germline, CDR1 is KGHSH, CDR2 LQKENI. CDR3 residues: CASSPRPGVTMNTEAFF. As DNA, the CDR3 is TGTGCCAGCTCACCTCGTCCAGGGGTAACCATGAACACTGAAGCTTTCTTT.

The V and J genes are TRBV18 and TRBJ2-1; 14 positions match TRBD2. This CDR3 is built from 15 residues. The germline CDR1 and CDR2 sequences are KGHSH and LQKENI. V lost 6 bases to trimming and J lost 6 bases; unmatched junction nucleotides: 4. The CDR3 nucleotides read TGTGCCAGCTCCCTCGGACTAGCGGGGGGCAATGAGCAGTTCTTC. It codes for CASSLGLAGGNEQFF. Using reference TRBV18 and TRBJ2-1 for the parts outside the CDR3, the full variable domain is NAGVMQNPRHLVRRRGQEARLRCSPMKGHSHVYWYRQLPEEGLKFMVYLQKENIIDESGMPKERFSAEFPKEGPSILRIQQVVRGDSAAYFCASSLGLAGGNEQFFGPGTRLTVL.

This clone was seen a handful of times. The V and J genes are TRBV27 and TRBJ1-1, with D unclear. Trimming removed 5 bases from V and 2 bases from J, with 9 bases in between. Germline CDR1 MNHEY, CDR2 SMNVEV (reference sequence). The CDR3 runs to 13 residues. The CDR3 loop reads CASSPSYNTEAFF. DNA for the CDR3: TGTGCCAGCAGTCCCTCTTATAACACTGAAGCTTTCTTT.

The V gene is TRBV10-3, the J gene TRBJ1-2, with TRBD1 matching 7 bases. Germline V lookup: CDR1 ENHRY, CDR2 SYGVKD. The junction had 12 bases not matched to a gene; V was cut back by 6 bases and J by 14 bases. This CDR3 region has 12 residues. The CDR3 bases are TGTGCCATCAGCTCGGGACAGCCTGATAGAACCTTC. It codes for CAISSGQPDRTF.

This clone was detected only once. The CDR3 region is CASSPPAVQETQYF. DNA of the CDR3: TGTGCCAGCAGCCCTCCCGCGGTACAAGAGACCCAGTACTTC. The chain combines TRBV9 with TRBJ2-5; no firm D call. The germline CDR1 and CDR2 sequences are SGDLS and YYNGEE. V lost 4 bases and J lost 2, with 12 bases in between. The CDR3 sequence is 14 residues long.

DNA of the CDR3: TGTGCCAGCAACCAGGATCACATCGGCGCCGGGGAGCTGTTTTTT. Protein product: CASNQDHIGAGELFF. The chain links TRBV28 to TRBJ2-2; unclear D gene. The V end was cut by 7 bases, the J end by 6 bases, with 18 bases between. Germline CDR1 MDHEN, CDR2 SYDVKM. The CDR3 is made up of 15 amino acids. The full variable domain, its missing parts supplied by reference TRBV28 and TRBJ2-2, is DVKVTQSSRYLVKRTGEKVFLECVQDMDHENMFWYRQDPGLGLRLIYFSYDVKMKEKGDIPEGYSVSREKKERFSLILESASTNQTSMYLCASNQDHIGAGELFFGEGSRLTVL.

The genes are TRBV6-5 and TRBJ1-1; the D is unclear. V lost 4 bases, J lost 4 bases, and 10 bases lay in between. This CDR3 is built from 13 residues. Per germline, CDR1 MNHEY and CDR2 SVGAGI. The CDR3 region has the DNA TGTGCCAGCAGTTCGATTTTCGGCACTGAAGCTTTCTTT. It translates to CASSSIFGTEAFF.

This chain links TRBV28 with TRBJ1-5; the match to TRBD1 covers 10 bases. This CDR3 contains 15 residues. Germline V gene lookup returns CDR1 MDHEN and CDR2 SYDVKM. J gave up 6 bases and V 7 bases, and 9 bases lay outside the gene matches. In DNA form, the CDR3 reads TGTGCCAGCACCGCCCGGGACAGGGGTACTCAGCCCCAGCATTTT. Protein product: CASTARDRGTQPQHF. Drawing the rest from reference TRBV28 and TRBJ1-5, the complete variable domain is DVKVTQSSRYLVKRTGEKVFLECVQDMDHENMFWYRQDPGLGLRLIYFSYDVKMKEKGDIPEGYSVSREKKERFSLILESASTNQTSMYLCASTARDRGTQPQHFGDGTRLSIL.